This T cell receptor (beta chain) derives from a study of radiation and T cells in renal cell carcinoma (dated by TCRdb to the early 2020s). Background for the entire study: In total, 50 to 55 samples, comprising approximately 26 tumors and some 27 peripheral blood samples, were subjected to TCR beta sequencing. The final blood draw took place at 4 weeks after radiation, the same time as nephrectomy. In the roughly 49 samples combined, 4 million to 5 million unique CDR3 nucleotide sequences were found, encoding roughly 3,000,000 unique CDR3 amino acid sequences.

TCR beta libraries were generated from genomic DNA with the immunoSEQ kit, following the manufacturer's recommendations. For library preparation, a first multiplex PCR was performed with proprietary primers, followed by a second PCR in which unique barcodes were added, and bead cleanups were performed after each round. A kit-provided positive control reaction and a negative control reaction were included in every sample batch. The final libraries were assessed on an Agilent 4200 TapeStation D1000 ScreenTape, pooled by volume, and quantified by qPCR. Sequencing ran on an Illumina NextSeq500 with a MidOutput 150-cycle cartridge, using 156 Read1 and 15 Index1 cycles with kit custom primers. The pooled library was loaded at 1.0 pM, and about 20% PhiX control was spiked in. The authors' analysis ran thus. Vendor-processed data were analyzed in R, with a clonotype defined as all T cells sharing the same CDR3 nucleotide sequence. In the clone abundance analyses, frequencies in each sample were normalized to that sample's 10,000 most abundant clones. Public T cell clones, which averaged fewer than five per sample, were excluded before analysis. A difference in abundance of at least 32-fold between compartments was used to define tumor-enriched and baseline blood-enriched clonotypes. Clonotypes expanded or contracted between blood time points were identified with a beta-binomial differential abundance model. The Baroni-Urbani and Buser coefficient was used to measure tumor-blood repertoire similarity, and groups were compared with two-tailed Wilcoxon tests in R. Sourced from immuneACCESS, this table was stored by TCRdb with only in-frame sequences that have V and J called. A share of the clones is absent; for the studies checked, an unresolved V gene accounts for under half, and the remainder has no known explanation. V, J and clone size derive from that table, while D and trimming were established from the DNA sequence. This sample holds roughly 170,000 clones; 88% were observed only once. The biggest ten clones account for around 11% of the sample.

From cysteine to phenylalanine, the CDR3 is 12 amino acids long. The read is trimmed to its CDR3 DNA, 36 bases read in frame from base 1. The CDR1 and CDR2 encoded by the germline V gene are MNHEY and SVGAGI. V and J lose 2 bases and 7 bases, and a span of 9 bases separates them. What this sample's time point label stands for: blood 4 weeks post-SBRT, at nephrectomy. In the paper's terms, the treatment or condition label means: 15 Gy SBRT to primary tumor, nephrectomy 4 weeks later. The samples were obtained from a clinical trial, where primary renal cell carcinomas were treated with 15 Gy stereotactic body radiation therapy and then removed by nephrectomy 4 weeks afterward. To follow tumor-enriched clonotypes, serial peripheral blood was collected from radiation-treated patients at baseline and at 2 weeks and 4 weeks after SBRT. Renal cell carcinoma with clear cell pathology was present in all patients. The QIAamp DNA Blood Mini Kit (Qiagen) was used to prepare genomic DNA for TCR sequencing. The analyses included only samples that passed all quality control checks.

Here is what the overall study found, with its caveats: No pretreatment tumor biopsies were available, so the baseline intratumoral presence of clonotypes could not be determined. Dynamics of the blood repertoire were not tracked past 4 weeks after treatment. In blood, the top tumor clonotypes increased from baseline to 2 weeks after radiation and then shrank by 4 weeks, which suggests a temporary expansion of tumor-resident clones. Because the trial had a single-armed design, the trial could not examine how radiation dose or scheduling affected the TCR repertoire.

Worth noting for this clone: Its recognized antigen is unknown. No much larger clone exists at a distance of one base, and base qualities are not known. Other DNA sequences within the sample encode an identical CDR3.

The sequence is built from TRBV6-5 and TRBJ2-7; TRBD2 is a possible D gene, resting on 5 matching bases. Sequenced here: blood, sampled from a patient whose treatment included radiotherapy and nephrectomy. This TCR derives from a woman aged 45-59 years with renal cell carcinoma. The nucleotides are TGTGCCAGCAGTTACAGGACGGGGGAGCAGTACTTC. Translated, it gives CASSYRTGEQYF.